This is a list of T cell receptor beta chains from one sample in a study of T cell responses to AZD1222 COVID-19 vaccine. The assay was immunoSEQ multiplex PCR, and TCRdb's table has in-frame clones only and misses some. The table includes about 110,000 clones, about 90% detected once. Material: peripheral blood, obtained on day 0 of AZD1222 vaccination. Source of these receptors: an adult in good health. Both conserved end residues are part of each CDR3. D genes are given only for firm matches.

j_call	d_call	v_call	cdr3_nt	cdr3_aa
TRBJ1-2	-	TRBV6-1	TGTGCCAGCAGTGAAGGGGCCAGGGCTGGCTACACCTTC	CASSEGARAGYTF
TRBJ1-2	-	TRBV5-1	TGCGCCAGCAGCTTGCCCGGGGGCCAAGGCTACACCTTC	CASSLPGGQGYTF
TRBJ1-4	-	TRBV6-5	TGTGCCAGCAGTCAGGGGATTTTAGCTAATGAAAAACTGTTTTTT	CASSQGILANEKLFF
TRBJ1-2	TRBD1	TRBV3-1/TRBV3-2	TGTGCCAGCAGCCACTCGGCGGGACAGGATGGCTACACCTTC	CASSHSAGQDGYTF
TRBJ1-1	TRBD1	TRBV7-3	TGTGCCAGCAGCTTACTCGGGACAGGGAAAAGACGTGAGACTGAAGCTTTCTTT	CASSLLGTGKRRETEAFF
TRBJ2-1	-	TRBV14	TGTGCCAGCAGCCAAGATAGATGGGGGACACCCTACAATGAGCAGTTCTTC	CASSQDRWGTPYNEQFF
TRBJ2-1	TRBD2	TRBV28	TGTGCCAGCTCACTAGCGGGTGTTCGGAATGAGCAGTTCTTC	CASSLAGVRNEQFF
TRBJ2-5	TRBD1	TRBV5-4	TGTGCCAGCAGCACCACCGGGACAGGACGAGAAGAGACCCAGTACTTC	CASSTTGTGREETQYF
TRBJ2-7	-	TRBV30	TGTGCCTGGAGTCACCAGGGTAACGAGCAGTACTTC	CAWSHQGNEQYF
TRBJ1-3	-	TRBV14	TGTGCCAGCAGCCCAGACAGGATCTCTGGAAACACCATATATTTT	CASSPDRISGNTIYF
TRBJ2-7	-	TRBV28	TGTGCCGGCGCACTGGAGGTATACGAGCAGTACTTC	CAGALEVYEQYF
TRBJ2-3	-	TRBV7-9	TGTGCCAGCAGCTTAGCGCACGGACAGAGGACAGATACGCAGTATTTT	CASSLAHGQRTDTQYF